These 12 T cell receptor beta chains were sequenced from one sample in a study of CD8 T cells in ankylosing spondylitis. Overall study findings and caveats: Apparently characteristic of ankylosing spondylitis blood was a TCR beta motif (under ten highly homologous variants).

Their cognate antigens are unknown. TCRdb redid the calling of the 5' RACE reads with MiXCR, one entry per CDR3 protein. Found here are 350,000 to 450,000 distinct CDR3 sequences, about 24% of them singletons; the top ten hold roughly 0.8%. Specimen: blood, either unsorted or a sorted T cell fraction (not recorded which). These receptors were collected from a male donor with ankylosing spondylitis.

This clonotype was detected a few times. The genes are TRBV30 and TRBJ1-3; possibly TRBD1 for D (5 bases). The germline CDR1 and CDR2 sequences are GTSNPN and SVGIG (reference sequence). This CDR3 region has 14 residues. Trimming stripped 5 bases from V and 0 bases from J, with 11 bases between. CDR3 DNA: TGTGCCTGGGATAAGGGGACCTCTGGAAACACCATATATTTT. Translated: CAWDKGTSGNTIYF. Complete variable domain (other parts from reference TRBV30 and TRBJ1-3): SQTIHQWPATLVQPVGSPLSLECTVEGTSNPNLYWYRQAAGRGLQLLFYSVGIGQISSEVPQNLSASRPQDRQFILSSKKLLLSDSGFYLCAWDKGTSGNTIYFGEGSWLTVV.

The gene calls are TRBV7-2 and TRBJ1-1, with a tentative D call TRBD1 (5 bases). Germline V gene lookup returns CDR1 SGHTA and CDR2 FQGNSA. The CDR3 is made up of 13 amino acids. The V and J ends lost 1 base and 11 bases respectively, with 14 bases between them. The CDR3 loop reads CASSLEGPGEAFF. The CDR3, as DNA: TGTGCCAGCAGCTTAGAGGGACCGGGGGAGGCTTTCTTT. The full variable domain, its missing parts supplied by reference TRBV7-2 and TRBJ1-1, is GAGVSQSPSNKVTEKGKDVELRCDPISGHTALYWYRQSLGQGLEFLIYFQGNSAPDKSGLPSDRFSAERTGGSVSTLTIQRTQQEDSAVYLCASSLEGPGEAFFGQGTRLTVV.

The table lists this clonotype with a few counts. The V gene is TRBV7-9, the J gene TRBJ2-7; 10 bases align to TRBD1. This CDR3 contains 14 residues. The germline V gene encodes CDR1 SEHNR and CDR2 FQNEAQ (reference sequence). V trimming: 3 bases; J trimming: 6 bases; junction bases outside the gene matches: 5. The CDR3 reads CASSFGTGASEQYF. In DNA form, the CDR3 reads TGTGCCAGCAGCTTTGGGACAGGGGCATCCGAGCAGTACTTC.

This chain links TRBV5-1 with TRBJ2-7; 7 bases map to TRBD1. Unmatched junction bases numbered 8, after V lost 0 bases and J lost 5 bases. This CDR3 contains 15 residues. In germline, CDR1 is SGHRS, CDR2 YFSETQ. CDR3 bases: TGCGCCAGCAGCTTGGGTGCAGGGGGAAGACACGAGCAGTACGTC. This codes for CASSLGAGGRHEQYV.

The table lists this clonotype with many counts. At one of its ends the junction is not consistent with the germline gene, which may arise from a read error. V is TRBV5-1 and J is TRBJ2-1; D is possibly TRBD1 or TRBD2 (5 bases each). Germline values: CDR1 SGHRS, CDR2 YFSETQ. This CDR3 spans 14 amino acids. CDR3 loop: CASSLGPSYNEQFF. In DNA, the CDR3 is TGTGCCAGCAGTTTGGGACCCTCCTACAATGAGCAGTTCTTC. The variable domain in full, with the rest retrieved from reference TRBV5-1 and TRBJ2-1, is KAGVTQTPRYLIKTRGQQVTLSCSPISGHRSVSWYQQTPGQGLQFLFEYFSETQRNKGNFPGRFSGRQFSNSRSEMNVSTLELGDSALYLCASSLGPSYNEQFFGPGTRLTVL.

In this sample, this clonotype turned up a few times. The chain carries TRBV5-6 and TRBJ1-1; tentatively, D is TRBD1 (6 bases). Germline lookup yields CDR1 SGHDT and CDR2 YYEEEE. This CDR3 spans 16 amino acids. V was shortened by 7 bases and J by 5 bases, with 24 bases between the two germline ends. CDR3 residues: CASSLWGGGALTEAFF. The CDR3 DNA follows: TGTGCCAGCTCCCTCTGGGGGGGGGGCGCATTGACTGAAGCTTTCTTT.

The rearrangement joins TRBV30 to TRBJ1-5; 7 nucleotides match TRBD1. V was clipped by 5 bases and J by 1 base; unmatched bases: 2. Germline-derived CDR1 and CDR2 are GTSNPN and SVGIG (reference sequence). The CDR3 is made up of 13 amino acids. CDR3 protein: CAWQQGSNQPQHF. The CDR3, as DNA: TGTGCCTGGCAACAGGGGAGCAATCAGCCCCAGCATTTT.

This clonotype was seen more than once but under ten times. This rearrangement joins TRBV6-5 to TRBJ2-5, with D hard to call. Germline CDR1 reads MNHEY; CDR2 reads SVGAGI. This CDR3 contains 15 residues. The V and J ends lost 2 bases and 1 base respectively, with 11 bases between them. The CDR3: CASSYPLQTQETQYF. In DNA form, the CDR3 reads TGTGCCAGCAGTTACCCGTTACAGACCCAAGAGACCCAGTACTTC.

This chain links TRBV11-2 with TRBJ2-2, with a tentative D call TRBD1 (5 bases). The CDR3 is made up of 15 amino acids. Germline CDR1 is SGHAT and CDR2 is FQNNGV. With 3 bases removed from V and 5 bases from J, the gap between germline ends came to 13 bases. Written as DNA, the CDR3 is TGTGCCAGCAGCTTTGGCAGGGCAGAAACCGGGGAGCTGTTTTTT. Translation gives CASSFGRAETGELFF. Together with reference TRBV11-2 and TRBJ2-2, the CDR3 gives the full variable domain: EAGVAQSPRYKIIEKRQSVAFWCNPISGHATLYWYQQILGQGPKLLIQFQNNGVVDDSQLPKDRFSAERLKGVDSTLKIQPAKLEDSAVYLCASSFGRAETGELFFGEGSRLTVL.

The chain carries TRBV25-1 and TRBJ2-5; perhaps TRBD2 as D (5 bases). V dropped 6 bases and J dropped 4 bases, with 18 bases sitting between them. The CDR3 extends over 15 amino acids. Germline values: CDR1 MGHDK, CDR2 SYGVNS. DNA of the CDR3: TGTGCCAGCAGCTACGCGCTAGGAGGCCGAGAGACCCAGTACTTC. Amino acid sequence: CASSYALGGRETQYF.

This clonotype has at least ten counts. The chain carries TRBV5-1 and TRBJ2-1, with TRBD2 identical over 11 bases. The germline CDR1 and CDR2 sequences are SGHRS and YFSETQ. V lost 4 bases, J lost 6 bases, and 6 bases stayed unmatched. This CDR3 contains 15 residues. CDR3 bases: TGCGCCAGCAGCATCGGACTAGCGGGCGTCAATGAGCAGTTCTTC. This codes for CASSIGLAGVNEQFF.

The CDR3 coding sequence is TGCAGTGCTTTGCTTCGGTACACTGAAGCTTTCTTT. Translation gives CSALLRYTEAFF. The chain has TRBV20-1 and TRBJ1-1; the D is unclear. Germline-derived CDR1 and CDR2 are DFQATT and SNEGSKA (reference sequence). V was clipped by 5 bases and J by 3 bases, with 10 bases between them. CDR3 length equals 12 residues.